A single sample gave rise to the 27 T cell receptor beta chains below, sequenced in a study of chemoradiotherapy in HPV16-positive cancers. Sequencing was performed with immunoSEQ multiplex PCR; in TCRdb, only in-frame clones are kept and a portion is missing. The repertoire holds 30,000 to 40,000 clones, about 82% seen once, with around 4% in the top ten. The sequenced sample was blood, obtained from a patient who underwent chemoradiotherapy. These receptors all stem from a human donor with HPV-associated anogenital cancer.

The rearrangement joins TRBV7-2 to TRBJ2-6, with D unclear. This CDR3 is built from 15 residues. Trimming took off 0 bases at V and 4 bases at J, with 7 bases between the two ends. Germline V gene sequence: CDR1 SGHTA, CDR2 FQGNSA. As DNA, the CDR3 is TGTGCCAGCAGCTTAGCGGGCCTGGGGGCCAACGTCCTGACTTTC. Translation gives CASSLAGLGANVLTF.

The chain joins TRBV6-4 to TRBJ2-3, with D perhaps assigned TRBD1 or TRBD2 (5 bases each). Trimming removed 6 bases at V and 2 bases at J, with 9 bases between. Germline V gene data show CDR1 as MRHNA and CDR2 as SNTAGT. This CDR3 region has 13 residues. The CDR3 region is CASRGPNTDTQYF. The CDR3 DNA reads TGTGCCAGCAGGGGACCTAACACAGATACGCAGTATTTT.

The genes are TRBV5-6 and TRBJ1-6, with TRBD1 as a possible D gene (6 bases). Germline CDR1 is SGHDT and CDR2 is YYEEEE. The ends were cut back, 0 bases at V and 7 bases at J, with 14 bases in the middle. The CDR3 runs to 16 residues. Here the CDR3 reads CASSLAGSGANSPLHF. Here the CDR3 DNA reads TGTGCCAGCAGCTTGGCGGGGTCAGGGGCGAATTCACCCCTCCACTTT.

This rearrangement joins TRBV6-4 to TRBJ1-6, with 8 positions matching TRBD1. The junction had 9 bases not matched to a gene; V was cut back by 6 bases and J by 8 bases. Germline V gene data show CDR1 as MRHNA and CDR2 as SNTAGT. The CDR3 has 15 residues. Here the CDR3 DNA reads TGTGCCAGCAGACCCGACAGGGGTGGGGATTCACCCCTCCACTTT. Its protein product is CASRPDRGGDSPLHF.

The rearrangement joins TRBV5-1 to TRBJ1-2; no firm D call. The CDR3 is 14 residues long. Germline V gene lookup returns CDR1 SGHRS and CDR2 YFSETQ. V was trimmed by 4 bases and J by 4 bases, leaving 14 bases between them. DNA for the CDR3: TGCGCCAGCAGCCCGGAGGGTTTCACCTATGGCTACACCTTC. It yields the protein CASSPEGFTYGYTF.

This clone was picked up a small number of times. The V gene is TRBV9, the J gene TRBJ2-5, with 7 bases that match TRBD2. The CDR3 loop spans 14 amino acids. CDR1 is SGDLS and CDR2 is YYNGEE in the germline V gene. V was pared by 3 bases and J by 1 base, with 3 bases of the junction left unmatched. The CDR3 nucleotides read TGTGCCAGCAGCGGGGGAGGGACCCAAGAGACCCAGTACTTC. Amino acid sequence: CASSGGGTQETQYF.

This clone was observed a few times. CDR3 protein: CASSSNGRTTGELFF. DNA of the CDR3: TGTGCCAGCAGTTCGAATGGTCGGACCACCGGGGAGCTGTTTTTT. The rearrangement uses TRBV2 and TRBJ2-2; D uncertain. From germline, CDR1 is SNHLY and CDR2 FYNNEI. This CDR3 is 15 amino acids long. With 5 bases removed from V and 4 bases from J, the gap between germline ends came to 14 bases.

In this sample, this clone turned up once. This chain links TRBV5-1 with TRBJ1-3; D may be TRBD1 (5 bases). CDR1 is SGHRS, CDR2 YFSETQ, per germline. Trimming stripped 8 bases from V and 4 bases from J, with 10 bases between. The CDR3 consists of 12 residues. The CDR3: CARGTGGNTIYF. CDR3 nucleotides: TGCGCCAGGGGGACCGGCGGAAACACCATATATTTT.

The chain links TRBV19 to TRBJ2-5; 9 nucleotides match TRBD2. Germline CDR1 is LNHDA and CDR2 is SQIVND (reference sequence). V gave up 5 bases and J gave up 4 bases; unmatched junction bases: 5. The CDR3 runs to 14 residues. The CDR3 DNA follows: TGTGCCAGTAGTCTTAGCGGGGGCCCAGAGACCCAGTACTTC. Translating gives CASSLSGGPETQYF.

The V call is TRBV2, the J call TRBJ1-2; 10 nucleotides align to TRBD1. Germline V gene lookup returns CDR1 SNHLY and CDR2 FYNNEI. The CDR3 consists of 15 residues. The J segment lost 5 bases and the V segment lost 5 bases, leaving 8 bases of the junction unmatched. The DNA for the CDR3 is TGTGCCAGCAGTAAAAGGACAGGGGGGGATTATGGCTACACCTTC. As protein: CASSKRTGGDYGYTF.

The V call is TRBV5-1, the J call TRBJ2-1; 7 bases map to TRBD1. Germline trimming cut 2 bases from V and 1 base from J; bases unmatched to any gene: 24. This CDR3 comprises 22 residues. Germline V CDR1 and CDR2: SGHRS, YFSETQ. The chain's CDR3 is CASSFYLGQSNDGEMSYNEQFF. Here the CDR3 DNA reads TGCGCCAGCAGCTTTTATTTGGGACAGAGTAATGATGGAGAGATGTCCTACAATGAGCAGTTCTTC.

The rearrangement uses TRBV7-6 and TRBJ2-2, with D possibly matching TRBD2 (6 bases). Trimming cost V 5 bases and J 4 bases, with 8 bases left between them. The CDR3 extends over 13 amino acids. Germline lookup yields CDR1 SGHVS and CDR2 FNYEAQ. CDR3 nucleotide sequence: TGTGCCAGCAGCACGGGACTCACCGGGGAGCTGTTTTTT. Translated, it gives CASSTGLTGELFF.

This clone showed up just a few times. The chain is built from TRBV10-3 and TRBJ1-1; 10 bases align to TRBD1. J gave up 4 bases and V 11 bases, and 10 bases lay outside the gene matches. The CDR3 extends over 14 amino acids. Germline V gene sequence: CDR1 ENHRY, CDR2 SYGVKD. CDR3 amino acids: CALRNRTGGTEAFF. As DNA, the CDR3 is TGTGCCCTACGAAACAGGACAGGGGGCACTGAAGCTTTCTTT.

The chain carries TRBV7-2 and TRBJ1-1; D gene ambiguous. Germline values: CDR1 SGHTA, CDR2 FQGNSA. V was trimmed by 2 bases and J by 0 bases, leaving 10 bases between them. There are 15 residues in the CDR3. CDR3 sequence: CASSLTQALNTEAFF. In DNA form, the CDR3 reads TGTGCCAGCAGCTTAACGCAGGCTTTGAACACTGAAGCTTTCTTT.

On this clone: The sample has other DNA sequences that encode this CDR3 too. The J gene is TRBJ1-5, the V gene TRBV5-1, with 10 bases lining up with TRBD1. With 4 bases clipped from V and 6 bases from J, the junction kept 4 bases outside the gene matches. This CDR3 contains 14 residues. Germline V CDR1 and CDR2: SGHRS, YFSETQ. The CDR3 DNA reads as TGCGCCAGCAGCCTGGGACAGGGGTCTCAGCCCCAGCATTTT. Translation gives CASSLGQGSQPQHF.

V and J are TRBV6-6 and TRBJ1-1; 7 positions match TRBD1. V lost 6 bases, J lost 6 bases, and 10 bases stayed unmatched. Germline V gene lookup returns CDR1 MNHNY and CDR2 SVGAGI (reference sequence). The CDR3 runs to 14 residues. The CDR3 protein is CASSNRGFRPEAFF. Here the CDR3 DNA reads TGTGCCAGCAGCAACAGGGGCTTTAGGCCTGAAGCTTTCTTT.

This clone was seen a few times. This chain links TRBV27 with TRBJ1-6; D remains unclear. The V and J ends lost 5 bases and 5 bases respectively, with 10 bases between them. The CDR3 runs 14 residues. Germline CDR1 MNHEY, CDR2 SMNVEV (reference sequence). CDR3 residues: CASSAPADNSPLHF. The DNA for the CDR3 is TGTGCCAGCAGTGCTCCAGCCGATAATTCACCCCTCCACTTT.

The rearrangement links TRBV5-1 to TRBJ2-1; unclear D gene. Trimming cost V 2 bases and J 7 bases, with 7 bases left between them. Germline loops: CDR1 SGHRS, CDR2 YFSETQ. This CDR3 comprises 12 residues. The CDR3 nucleotides are TGCGCCAGCAGCTTAGACAAGAATGAGCAGTTCTTC. Protein: CASSLDKNEQFF.

The V and J genes are TRBV2 and TRBJ2-1; D gene uncertain. The CDR3 length is 12 residues. The V gene lost 5 bases and the J gene lost 4 bases, with 6 bases spanning the gap. Germline V gives CDR1 SNHLY, CDR2 FYNNEI. The CDR3 protein is CASSTLYNEQFF. The CDR3 DNA is TGTGCCAGCAGTACACTTTACAATGAGCAGTTCTTC.

The CDR3 bases are TGCGCCAGCAGCTTGGGGATCGGGCCCGGGGAGCTGTTTTTT. Translating it yields CASSLGIGPGELFF. This chain links TRBV5-1 with TRBJ2-2; D gene ambiguous. The V gene lost 0 bases and the J gene lost 6 bases, with 9 bases spanning the gap. Germline CDR1 and CDR2: SGHRS and YFSETQ. The CDR3 loop spans 14 amino acids.

This rearrangement joins TRBV5-1 to TRBJ1-4; possibly TRBD1 for D (5 bases). CDR1 and CDR2 (germline): SGHRS, YFSETQ. This CDR3 is 15 amino acids long. Between the trimmed V and J ends, which lost 1 base and 5 bases, there was a span of 12 bases. CDR3 region: CASSLLDSQNEKLFF. The CDR3 DNA reads as TGCGCCAGCAGCTTGCTCGACAGCCAAAATGAAAAACTGTTTTTT.

The V and J genes are TRBV19 and TRBJ1-4; 8 positions match TRBD1. This CDR3 has 15 residues. Germline V lookup: CDR1 LNHDA, CDR2 SQIVND (reference sequence). V trimming: 7 bases; J trimming: 2 bases; junction bases outside the gene matches: 6. The CDR3 sequence: CASTDRGSTNEKLFF. CDR3 coding DNA: TGTGCCAGTACCGACAGGGGATCGACTAATGAAAAACTGTTTTTT.

This clone came up once. V usage is TRBV19 and J usage is TRBJ2-1; 8 positions agree with TRBD1. V shed 5 bases, J shed 5 bases, and the junction held 5 bases outside the gene matches. The CDR3 totals 14 residues. CDR1 is LNHDA and CDR2 is SQIVND in the germline V gene (reference sequence). CDR3 region: CASSPDRVNNEQFF. The CDR3 region has the DNA TGTGCCAGTAGTCCGGACAGGGTAAACAATGAGCAGTTCTTC.

This chain links TRBV6-1 with TRBJ1-4; D gene uncertain. The CDR3 sequence is 15 residues long. Trimming removed 7 bases from V and 2 bases from J, with 14 bases in between. Germline-derived CDR1 and CDR2 are MNHNS and SASEGT. CDR3 nucleotide sequence: TGTGCCAGCACCGATGGTGTGGGGACTAATGAAAAACTGTTTTTT. This encodes CASTDGVGTNEKLFF.

The chain combines TRBV9 with TRBJ2-1; perhaps TRBD2 as D (7 bases). Germline V CDR1 and CDR2: SGDLS, YYNGEE. Between the trimmed V and J ends, which lost 1 base and 4 bases, there was a span of 12 bases. The CDR3 spans 15 residues. The CDR3, as DNA: TGTGCCAGCAGCGTAAATGGGGGGGCGTACAATGAGCAGTTCTTC. Translating it yields CASSVNGGAYNEQFF.

V is TRBV4-1 and J is TRBJ2-3; D is uncertain. Germline V gene lookup returns CDR1 MGHRA and CDR2 YSYEKL. Trimming took off 0 bases at V and 3 bases at J, with 10 bases between the two ends. The CDR3 runs 15 residues. In DNA form, the CDR3 reads TGCGCCAGCAGCCAAGATTGGTCTAGGACAGATACGCAGTATTTT. Translated, it gives CASSQDWSRTDTQYF.

The chain is built from TRBV6-5 and TRBJ1-1; D call uncertain. The CDR3 length is 14 residues. The V and J ends lost 6 bases and 5 bases respectively, with 16 bases between them. Germline CDR1 MNHEY, CDR2 SVGAGI. CDR3 sequence: CASSFNRGRTEAFF. The CDR3 DNA follows: TGTGCCAGCAGCTTCAACCGGGGTAGAACTGAAGCTTTCTTT.